Detailed here is one T cell receptor beta chain. The data originate from a study of shared clonotypes between healthy human individuals. V lost 5 bases to trimming and J lost 3 bases, with 15 bases between them. This CDR3 spans 15 amino acids. CDR1 and CDR2 (germline): SEHNR, FQNEAQ (reference sequence). Repertoires were generated with immunoSEQ multiplex PCR, while TCRdb's copy carries only in-frame clones and drops some. The repertoire holds about 700,000 clones, with less than 85% as singletons. Sequencing input: memory CD4+ T cells sorted from blood. The subset is: CD45RA-negative fraction. This chain links TRBV7-9 with TRBJ2-3; possible D gene TRBD2, 6 bases. The source is a woman aged 25 to 39 in good health. The CDR3 region is CASSRPAGKTDTQYF. The CDR3 coding sequence is TGTGCCAGCAGCCGTCCGGCGGGAAAAACAGATACGCAGTATTTT.